Given below is one T cell receptor (beta chain) in context. This specimen comes from a study of blood T cell repertoires in COVID-19. Looking at the study overall: COVID-19 samples collected from the United States, Italy and Spain covered acute and convalescent phases.

Trimming cost V 3 bases and J 2 bases; bases outside gene matches: 4. The germline gives CDR1 LGHNA, CDR2 YSLEER. This CDR3 is built from 15 residues. Sequenced by immunoSEQ multiplex PCR; TCRdb stores in-frame clones only, minus some. The data hold roughly 320,000 clones, with more than 75% observed a single time. The sequence derives from a man in his sixties or seventies with acute or convalescent COVID-19. What was sequenced was peripheral blood. V usage is TRBV4-3 and J usage is TRBJ1-2; 9 bases are a match to TRBD1. For the CDR3, the DNA is TGCGCCAGCAGCCAGAGGACAGGGGAAAACTATGGCTACACCTTC. Translation gives CASSQRTGENYGYTF.